The clone carrying this TCR beta chain was seen more than once but under ten times. Its antigen is not known. This record comes from a study of response to subunit inactivated influenza vaccine. A single record per CDR3 protein comes from TCRdb applying MiXCR to the RT-PCR reads. The data hold hundreds of thousands of distinct CDR3 sequences, with 12% to 15% observed a single time. V shed 6 bases and J 8 bases; nucleotides not matched to a gene: 13. CDR1 is DFQATT and CDR2 is SNEGSKA in the germline V gene (reference sequence). The CDR3 has 15 residues. General observations from the study: It was suggested by the authors that few new T cells are recruited by each seasonal influenza vaccination.

V is TRBV20-1 and J is TRBJ2-1; TRBD2 aligns across 10 bases. The material sequenced was PBMCs from blood, taken 14 to 15 days before vaccination. This receptor was taken from a man aged 50-60 years who received an inactivated influenza vaccine. CDR3 coding DNA: TGCAGTGCCATACATCCTAGCGGGAGAAACGATGAGCAGTTCTTC. Its protein is CSAIHPSGRNDEQFF.